Detailed here is one TCR beta chain. Its antigen remains unidentified. Negatively enriched CD4+ T cells were divided by CD45RA into naive and memory. The CDR3 consists of 15 residues. The V and J ends lost 0 bases and 6 bases respectively, with 14 bases between them. CDR1 is SGHNT, CDR2 YYREEE, per germline (reference sequence). For every subset, genomic DNA was evenly distributed across several immunoSEQ plates. In the original workflow: In the immunoSEQ data, sequences were junction-only and lacked quality scores, so filtering differed. TCRdb's copy holds only in-frame clones and misses some; the assay was immunoSEQ multiplex PCR. That table gives V, J and clone size, and the DNA gave D and trimming. The sample lists some 1,600,000 clones, around 98% seen once, with around 0.45% in the top ten. The data stem from a study of shared clonotypes between healthy human individuals. Study-wide results and caveats: It was the non-shared clonotypes that had lower generation probabilities than clonotypes shared by all four donors.

Material for sequencing was naive CD4+ T cells sorted from blood. Stated subset: CD45RA+ positively selected. The origin of this receptor is a man aged 25 to 40 in good health. The chain employs TRBV5-4 and TRBJ2-3; TRBD2 might be the D (5 bases). CDR3: CASSLVDYPADTQYF. CDR3 nucleotide sequence: TGTGCCAGCAGCTTGGTTGACTACCCCGCGGATACGCAGTATTTT. The whole variable domain, remainder taken from reference TRBV5-4 and TRBJ2-3, is ETGVTQSPTHLIKTRGQQVTLRCSSQSGHNTVSWYQQALGQGPQFIFQYYREEENGRGNFPPRFSGLQFPNYSSELNVNALELDDSALYLCASSLVDYPADTQYFGPGTRLTVL.